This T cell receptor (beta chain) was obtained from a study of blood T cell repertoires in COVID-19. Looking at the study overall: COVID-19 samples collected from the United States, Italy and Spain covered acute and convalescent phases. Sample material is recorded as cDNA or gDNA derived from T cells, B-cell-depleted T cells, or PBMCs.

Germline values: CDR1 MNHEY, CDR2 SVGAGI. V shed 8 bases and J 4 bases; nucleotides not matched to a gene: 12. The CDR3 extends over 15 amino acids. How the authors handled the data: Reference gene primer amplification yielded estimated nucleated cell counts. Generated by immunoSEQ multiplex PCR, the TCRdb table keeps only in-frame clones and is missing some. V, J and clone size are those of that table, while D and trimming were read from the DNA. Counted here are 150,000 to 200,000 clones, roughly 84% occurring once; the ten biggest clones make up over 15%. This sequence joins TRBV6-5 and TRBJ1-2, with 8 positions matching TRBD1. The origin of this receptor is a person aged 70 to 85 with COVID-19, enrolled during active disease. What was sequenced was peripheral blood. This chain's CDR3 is CASQLRTGSTYGYTF. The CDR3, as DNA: TGTGCCAGCCAACTCAGGACAGGGTCCACCTATGGCTACACCTTC.